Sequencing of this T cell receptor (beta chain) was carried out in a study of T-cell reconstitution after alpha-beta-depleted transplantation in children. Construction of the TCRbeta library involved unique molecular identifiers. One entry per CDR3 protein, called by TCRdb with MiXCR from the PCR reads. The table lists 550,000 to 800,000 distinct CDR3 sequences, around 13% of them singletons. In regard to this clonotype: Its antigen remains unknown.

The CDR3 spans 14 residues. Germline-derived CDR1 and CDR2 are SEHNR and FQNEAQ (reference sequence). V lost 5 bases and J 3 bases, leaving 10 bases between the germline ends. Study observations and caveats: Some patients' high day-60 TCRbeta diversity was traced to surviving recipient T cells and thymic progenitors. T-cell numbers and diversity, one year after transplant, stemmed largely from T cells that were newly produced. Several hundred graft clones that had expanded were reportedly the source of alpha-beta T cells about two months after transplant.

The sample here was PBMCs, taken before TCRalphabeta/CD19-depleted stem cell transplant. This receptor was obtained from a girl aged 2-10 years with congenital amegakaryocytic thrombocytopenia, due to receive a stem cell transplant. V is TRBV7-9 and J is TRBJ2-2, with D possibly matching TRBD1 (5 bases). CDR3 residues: CASSPGLYTGELFF. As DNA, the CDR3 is TGTGCCAGCAGCCCAGGGCTCTACACCGGGGAGCTGTTTTTT.